Listed here is a single T cell receptor beta chain. Trimming cost V 0 bases and J 9 bases, with 12 bases left between them. Per the germline V gene, CDR1 is MNHNS and CDR2 is SASEGT. CDR3 length: 14 residues. The sample originates from a study of cytomegalovirus exposure and HLA in healthy donors. The PCR employed 60 Vbeta primers together with 13 Jbeta primers. Clones were read by immunoSEQ multiplex PCR, and TCRdb kept only the in-frame ones, dropping some. The data hold 95,000 to 150,000 clones, with around 84% observed a single time. Sequenced material: PBMCs. The rearrangement uses TRBV6-1 and TRBJ1-5, with D possibly TRBD1 on 5 matching bases. The sequence was obtained from a man aged 18 to 29 in good health and CMV-seronegative. CDR3 nucleotides: TGTGCCAGCAGTGAAGCCCAGGGCCCCCGGCCCCAGCATTTT. Translating gives CASSEAQGPRPQHF.